This T cell receptor (beta chain) was sequenced for a study of CD8+ T cells in alopecia areata. The study, taken as a whole, reports: Researchers report lesional scalp, most notably alopecia totalis/universalis, outstripped normal scalp in clonality. On tofacitinib, scalp clonality and expanded CD8+ clones among top 100 fell significantly.

Treatment: oral pan-JAK inhibitor, 5-10 mg twice daily. T lymphocytes (CD4+ and CD8+) were sorted from PBMCs. Extracted from the samples, RNA was reverse transcribed into cDNA to serve as the sequencing template. Measured with immunoSEQ multiplex PCR; TCRdb has only the in-frame clones, and not every one. The sample contains hundreds of thousands of clones, roughly 60% of which appear only once. Note on this clone: Its cognate antigen is unknown.

The TCR was taken from a human donor with alopecia areata. This specimen consisted of CD4+ T cells sorted from blood, obtained at week 24, from a patient treated with tofacitinib.

CDR3 region: CASSPPNEQFF. The CDR3 DNA is TGTGCCAGCAGCCCACCCAATGAGCAGTTCTTC. The V call is TRBV27, the J call TRBJ2-1, with D unresolved. V lost 6 bases and J lost 6, with 6 bases in between. The CDR3 is 11 amino acids. From germline, CDR1 is MNHEY and CDR2 SMNVEV (reference sequence).